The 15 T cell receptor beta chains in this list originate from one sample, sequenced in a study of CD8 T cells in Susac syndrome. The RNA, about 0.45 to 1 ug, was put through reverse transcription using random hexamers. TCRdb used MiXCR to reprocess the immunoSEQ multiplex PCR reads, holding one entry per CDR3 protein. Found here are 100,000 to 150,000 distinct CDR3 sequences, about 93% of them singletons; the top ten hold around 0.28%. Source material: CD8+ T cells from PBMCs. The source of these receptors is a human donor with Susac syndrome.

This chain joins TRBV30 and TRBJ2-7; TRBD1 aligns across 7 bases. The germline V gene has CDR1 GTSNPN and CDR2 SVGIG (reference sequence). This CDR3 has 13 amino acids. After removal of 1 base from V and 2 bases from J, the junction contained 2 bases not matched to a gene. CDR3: CAWSAGQTYEQYF. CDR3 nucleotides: TGTGCCTGGAGTGCGGGACAGACCTACGAGCAGTACTTC.

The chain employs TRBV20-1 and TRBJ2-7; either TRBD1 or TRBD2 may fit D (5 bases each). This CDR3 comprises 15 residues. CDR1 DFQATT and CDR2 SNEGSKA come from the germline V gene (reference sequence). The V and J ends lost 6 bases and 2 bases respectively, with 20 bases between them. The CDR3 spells CSAEGKGPRTYEQYF. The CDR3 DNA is TGCAGTGCAGAGGGGAAGGGGCCACGTACCTACGAGCAGTACTTC.

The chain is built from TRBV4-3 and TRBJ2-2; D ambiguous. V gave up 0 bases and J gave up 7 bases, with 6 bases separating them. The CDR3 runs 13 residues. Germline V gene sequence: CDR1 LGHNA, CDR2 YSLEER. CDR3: CASSQEVNGELFF. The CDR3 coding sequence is TGCGCCAGCAGCCAAGAGGTCAACGGGGAGCTGTTTTTT.

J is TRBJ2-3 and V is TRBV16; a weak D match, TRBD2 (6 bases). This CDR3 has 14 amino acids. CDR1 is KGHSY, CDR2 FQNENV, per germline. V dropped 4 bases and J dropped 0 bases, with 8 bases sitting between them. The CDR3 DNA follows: TGTGCCAGCAGCCTAGCGGCTAGCACAGATACGCAGTATTTT. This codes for CASSLAASTDTQYF. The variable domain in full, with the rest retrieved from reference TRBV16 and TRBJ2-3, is GEEVAQTPKHLVRGEGQKAKLYCAPIKGHSYVFWYQQVLKNEFKFLISFQNENVFDETGMPKERFSAKCLPNSPCSLEIQATKLEDSAVYFCASSLAASTDTQYFGPGTRLTVL.

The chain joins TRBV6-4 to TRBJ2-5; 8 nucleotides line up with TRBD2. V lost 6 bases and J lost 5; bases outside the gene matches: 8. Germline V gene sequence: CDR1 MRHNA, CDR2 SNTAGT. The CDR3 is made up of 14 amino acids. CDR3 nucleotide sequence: TGTGCCAGCAGGCCCTTCGGGGGGGAGGAGACCCAGTACTTC. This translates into CASRPFGGEETQYF.

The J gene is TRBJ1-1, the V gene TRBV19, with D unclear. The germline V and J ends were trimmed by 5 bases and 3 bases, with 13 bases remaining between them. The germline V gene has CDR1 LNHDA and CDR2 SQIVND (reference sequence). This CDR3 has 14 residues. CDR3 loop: CASSPRRADTEAFF. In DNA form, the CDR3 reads TGTGCCAGTAGTCCAAGACGTGCGGACACTGAAGCTTTCTTT.

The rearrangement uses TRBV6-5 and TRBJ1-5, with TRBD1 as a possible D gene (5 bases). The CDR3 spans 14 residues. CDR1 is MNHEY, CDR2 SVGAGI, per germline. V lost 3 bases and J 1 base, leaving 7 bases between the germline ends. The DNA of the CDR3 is TGTGCCAGCAGTTATCGGGGGAGCAATCAGCCCCAGCATTTT. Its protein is CASSYRGSNQPQHF.

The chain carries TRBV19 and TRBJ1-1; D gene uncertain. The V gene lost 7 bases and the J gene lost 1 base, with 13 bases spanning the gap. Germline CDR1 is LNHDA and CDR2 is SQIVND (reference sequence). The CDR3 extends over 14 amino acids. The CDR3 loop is CASTPGPTNTEAFF. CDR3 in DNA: TGTGCCAGTACCCCAGGACCGACGAACACTGAAGCTTTCTTT.

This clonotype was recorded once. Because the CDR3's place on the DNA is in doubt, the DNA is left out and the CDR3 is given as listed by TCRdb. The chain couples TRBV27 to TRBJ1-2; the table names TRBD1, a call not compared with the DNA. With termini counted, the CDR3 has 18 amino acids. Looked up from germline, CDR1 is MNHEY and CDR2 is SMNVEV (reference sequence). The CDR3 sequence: CASSSSIKGTASNYGYTF.

This CDR3 is CSARRQNEQFF. DNA of the CDR3: TGCAGTGCTAGGAGACAGAATGAGCAGTTCTTC. The chain employs TRBV20-1 and TRBJ2-1, with D possibly TRBD1 on 5 matching bases. CDR1 is DFQATT, CDR2 SNEGSKA, per germline (reference sequence). V was cut by 3 bases and J by 7 bases, with 7 bases left in between. The CDR3 is made up of 11 amino acids.

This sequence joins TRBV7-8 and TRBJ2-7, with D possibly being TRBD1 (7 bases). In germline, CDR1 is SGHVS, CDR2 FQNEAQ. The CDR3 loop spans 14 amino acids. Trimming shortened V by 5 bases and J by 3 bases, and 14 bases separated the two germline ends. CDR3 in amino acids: CASSPRDSLYEQYF. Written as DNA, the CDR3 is TGTGCCAGCAGCCCGCGGGACAGCCTCTACGAGCAGTACTTC. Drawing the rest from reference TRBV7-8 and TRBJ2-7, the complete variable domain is GAGVSQSPRYKVAKRGQDVALRCDPISGHVSLFWYQQALGQGPEFLTYFQNEAQLDKSGLPSDRFFAERPEGSVSTLKIQRTQQEDSAVYLCASSPRDSLYEQYFGPGTRLTVT.

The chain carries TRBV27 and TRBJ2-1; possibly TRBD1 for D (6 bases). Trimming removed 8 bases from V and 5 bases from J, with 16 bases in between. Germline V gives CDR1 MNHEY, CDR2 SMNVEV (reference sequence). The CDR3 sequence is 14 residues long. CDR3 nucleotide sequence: TGTGCCAGCCGAACTCTCTACAGGGACAATGAGCAGTTCTTC. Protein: CASRTLYRDNEQFF.

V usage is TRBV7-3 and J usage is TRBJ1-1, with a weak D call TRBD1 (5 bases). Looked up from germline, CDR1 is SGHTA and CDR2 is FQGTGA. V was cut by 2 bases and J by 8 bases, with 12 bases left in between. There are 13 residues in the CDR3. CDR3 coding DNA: TGTGCCAGCAGCTTAGGGGGAGTGGGGGAAGCTTTCTTT. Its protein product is CASSLGGVGEAFF.

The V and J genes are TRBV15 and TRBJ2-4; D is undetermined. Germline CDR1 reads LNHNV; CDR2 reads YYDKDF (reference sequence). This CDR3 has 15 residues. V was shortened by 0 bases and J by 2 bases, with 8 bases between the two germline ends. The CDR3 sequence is CATSRDWGTKNIQYF. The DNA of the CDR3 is TGTGCCACCAGCAGAGACTGGGGAACCAAAAACATTCAGTACTTC.

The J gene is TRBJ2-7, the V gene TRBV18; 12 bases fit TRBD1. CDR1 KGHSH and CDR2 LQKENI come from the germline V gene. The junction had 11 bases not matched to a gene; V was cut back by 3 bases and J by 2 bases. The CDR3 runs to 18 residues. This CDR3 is CASSPGQGAAFPTYEQYF. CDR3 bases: TGTGCCAGCTCACCGGGACAGGGGGCCGCCTTTCCTACCTACGAGCAGTACTTC.